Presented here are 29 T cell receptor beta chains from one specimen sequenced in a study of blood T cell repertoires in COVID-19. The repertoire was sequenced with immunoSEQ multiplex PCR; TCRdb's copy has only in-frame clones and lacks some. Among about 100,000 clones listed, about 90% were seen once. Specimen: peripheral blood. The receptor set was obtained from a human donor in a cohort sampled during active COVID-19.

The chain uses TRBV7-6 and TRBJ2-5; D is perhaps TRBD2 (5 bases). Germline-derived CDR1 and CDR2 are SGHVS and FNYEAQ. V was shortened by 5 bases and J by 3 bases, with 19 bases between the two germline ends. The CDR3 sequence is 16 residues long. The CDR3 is CASSPEVGVSEETQYF. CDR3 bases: TGTGCCAGCAGCCCTGAGGTCGGGGTGTCTGAAGAGACCCAGTACTTC.

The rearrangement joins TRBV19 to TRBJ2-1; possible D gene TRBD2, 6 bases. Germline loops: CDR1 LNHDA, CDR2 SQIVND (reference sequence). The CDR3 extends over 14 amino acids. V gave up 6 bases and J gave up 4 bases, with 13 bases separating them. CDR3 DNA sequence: TGTGCCAGTAGCCCCGGGACTCTATACAATGAGCAGTTCTTC. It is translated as CASSPGTLYNEQFF.

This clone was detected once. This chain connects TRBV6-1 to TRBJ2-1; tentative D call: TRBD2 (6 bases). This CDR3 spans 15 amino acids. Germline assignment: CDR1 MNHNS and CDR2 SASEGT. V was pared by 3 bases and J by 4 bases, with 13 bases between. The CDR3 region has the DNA TGTGCCAGCAGTGACGGGGGTCGGACATACAATGAGCAGTTCTTC. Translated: CASSDGGRTYNEQFF.

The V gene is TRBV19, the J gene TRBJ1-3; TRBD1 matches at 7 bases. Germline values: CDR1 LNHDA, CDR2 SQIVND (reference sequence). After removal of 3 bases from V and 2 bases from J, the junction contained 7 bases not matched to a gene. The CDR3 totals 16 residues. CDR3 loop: CASSIQRGRPGNTIYF. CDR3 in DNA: TGTGCCAGTAGTATCCAGAGGGGGCGGCCTGGAAACACCATATATTTT.

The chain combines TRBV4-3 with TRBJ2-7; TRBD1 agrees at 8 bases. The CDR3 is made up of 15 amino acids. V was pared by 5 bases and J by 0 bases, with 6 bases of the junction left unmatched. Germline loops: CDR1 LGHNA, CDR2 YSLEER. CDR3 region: CASSIRTGSSYEQYF. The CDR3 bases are TGCGCCAGCAGCATCCGGACAGGGAGCTCCTACGAGCAGTACTTC.

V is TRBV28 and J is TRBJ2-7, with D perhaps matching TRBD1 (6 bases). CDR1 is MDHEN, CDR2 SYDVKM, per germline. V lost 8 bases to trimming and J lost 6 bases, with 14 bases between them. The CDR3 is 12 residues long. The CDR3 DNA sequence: TGTGCCAGCGCCTGGGGGCGCAGCGAGCAGTACTTC. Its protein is CASAWGRSEQYF. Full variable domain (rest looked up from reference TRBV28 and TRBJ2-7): DVKVTQSSRYLVKRTGEKVFLECVQDMDHENMFWYRQDPGLGLRLIYFSYDVKMKEKGDIPEGYSVSREKKERFSLILESASTNQTSMYLCASAWGRSEQYFGPGTRLTVT.

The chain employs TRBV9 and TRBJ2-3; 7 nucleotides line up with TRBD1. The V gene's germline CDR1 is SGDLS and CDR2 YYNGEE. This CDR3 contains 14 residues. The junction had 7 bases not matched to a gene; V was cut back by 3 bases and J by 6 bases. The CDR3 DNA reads TGTGCCAGCAGCGCGAGGGGGCGGTTCGATACGCAGTATTTT. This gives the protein CASSARGRFDTQYF.

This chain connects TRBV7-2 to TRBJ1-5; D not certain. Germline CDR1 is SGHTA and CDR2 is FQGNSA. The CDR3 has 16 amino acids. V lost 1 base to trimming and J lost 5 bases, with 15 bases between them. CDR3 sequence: CASSLGASGMYQPQHF. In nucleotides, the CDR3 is TGTGCCAGCAGCTTAGGGGCCAGCGGGATGTATCAGCCCCAGCATTTT.

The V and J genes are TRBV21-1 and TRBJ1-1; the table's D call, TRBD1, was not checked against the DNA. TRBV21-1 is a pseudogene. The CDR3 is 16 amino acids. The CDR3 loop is CASSTHPGQGHTEAFF. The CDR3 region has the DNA TGTGCCAGCAGCACCCATCCGGGACAGGGGCACACTGAAGCTTTCTTT.

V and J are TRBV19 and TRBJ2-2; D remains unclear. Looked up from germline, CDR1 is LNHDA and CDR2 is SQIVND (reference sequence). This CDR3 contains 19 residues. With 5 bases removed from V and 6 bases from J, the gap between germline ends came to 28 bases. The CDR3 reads CASSPRGGQLKAVSGELFF. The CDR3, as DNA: TGTGCCAGTAGTCCTAGAGGTGGTCAGTTGAAGGCCGTCTCCGGGGAGCTGTTTTTT.

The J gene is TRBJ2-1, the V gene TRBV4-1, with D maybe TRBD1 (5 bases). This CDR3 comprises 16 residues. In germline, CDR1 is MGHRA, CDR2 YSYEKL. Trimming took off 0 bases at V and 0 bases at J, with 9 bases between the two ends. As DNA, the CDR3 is TGCGCCAGCAGCCAAGAATGGGGCGGCTCCTACAATGAGCAGTTCTTC. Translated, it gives CASSQEWGGSYNEQFF.

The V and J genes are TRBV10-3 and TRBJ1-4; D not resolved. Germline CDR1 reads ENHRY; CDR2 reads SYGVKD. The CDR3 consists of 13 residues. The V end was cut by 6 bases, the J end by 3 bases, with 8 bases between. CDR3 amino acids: CAISPAANEKLFF. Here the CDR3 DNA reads TGTGCCATCAGCCCCGCAGCTAATGAAAAACTGTTTTTT.

Here the CDR3 DNA reads TGTGCCAGCACCAAACCCGAACTAGCGGGAGGCAATGAGCAGTTCTTC. Amino acid sequence: CASTKPELAGGNEQFF. The chain combines TRBV5-4 with TRBJ2-1; TRBD2 matches at 12 bases. The length of the CDR3 is 16 residues. Germline loops: CDR1 SGHNT, CDR2 YYREEE (reference sequence). The J segment lost 6 bases and the V segment lost 6 bases, leaving 10 bases of the junction unmatched.

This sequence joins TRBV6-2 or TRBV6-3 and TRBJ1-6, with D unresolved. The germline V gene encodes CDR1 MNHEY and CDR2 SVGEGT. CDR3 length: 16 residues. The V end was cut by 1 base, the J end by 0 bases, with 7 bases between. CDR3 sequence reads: CASSYFASSYNSPLHF. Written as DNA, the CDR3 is TGTGCCAGCAGTTACTTCGCCAGCTCCTATAATTCACCCCTCCACTTT.

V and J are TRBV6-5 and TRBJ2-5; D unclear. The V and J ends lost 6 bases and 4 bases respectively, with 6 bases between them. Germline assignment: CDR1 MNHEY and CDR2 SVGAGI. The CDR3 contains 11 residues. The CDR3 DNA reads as TGTGCCAGCAGAAACGGAGAGACCCAGTACTTC. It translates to CASRNGETQYF.

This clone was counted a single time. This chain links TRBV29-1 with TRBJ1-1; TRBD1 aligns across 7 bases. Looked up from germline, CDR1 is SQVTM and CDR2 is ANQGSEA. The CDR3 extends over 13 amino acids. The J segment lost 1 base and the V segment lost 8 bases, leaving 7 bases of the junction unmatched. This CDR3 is CSIRQGTNTEAFF. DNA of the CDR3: TGCAGCATCCGACAGGGTACGAACACTGAAGCTTTCTTT.

CDR3: CASSRTGDNEQFF. CDR3 sequence (DNA): TGTGCCAGCAGTAGGACAGGGGACAATGAGCAGTTCTTC. This rearrangement joins TRBV6-6 to TRBJ2-1, with 9 bases matching TRBD1. The CDR3 is made up of 13 amino acids. The V gene end was trimmed by 5 bases and the J gene end by 5 bases; junction bases not matched to a gene: 1. In germline, CDR1 is MNHNY, CDR2 SVGAGI (reference sequence).

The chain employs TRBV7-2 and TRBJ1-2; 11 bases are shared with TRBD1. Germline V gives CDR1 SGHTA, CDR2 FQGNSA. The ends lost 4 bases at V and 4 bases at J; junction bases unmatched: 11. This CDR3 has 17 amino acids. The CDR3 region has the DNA TGTGCCAGCAGCTCACTCCCGGGACAGGGGGGGAGCTATGGCTACACCTTC. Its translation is CASSSLPGQGGSYGYTF. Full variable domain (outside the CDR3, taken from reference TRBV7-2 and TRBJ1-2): GAGVSQSPSNKVTEKGKDVELRCDPISGHTALYWYRQSLGQGLEFLIYFQGNSAPDKSGLPSDRFSAERTGGSVSTLTIQRTQQEDSAVYLCASSSLPGQGGSYGYTFGSGTRLTVV.

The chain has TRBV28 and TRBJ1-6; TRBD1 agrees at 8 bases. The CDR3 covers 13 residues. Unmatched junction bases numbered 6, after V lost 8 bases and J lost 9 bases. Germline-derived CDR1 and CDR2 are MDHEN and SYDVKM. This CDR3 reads CASHRGSGSPLHF. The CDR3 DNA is TGTGCCAGCCACAGGGGGAGTGGTTCACCCCTCCACTTT. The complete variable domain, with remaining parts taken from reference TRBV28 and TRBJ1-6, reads DVKVTQSSRYLVKRTGEKVFLECVQDMDHENMFWYRQDPGLGLRLIYFSYDVKMKEKGDIPEGYSVSREKKERFSLILESASTNQTSMYLCASHRGSGSPLHFGNGTRLTVT.

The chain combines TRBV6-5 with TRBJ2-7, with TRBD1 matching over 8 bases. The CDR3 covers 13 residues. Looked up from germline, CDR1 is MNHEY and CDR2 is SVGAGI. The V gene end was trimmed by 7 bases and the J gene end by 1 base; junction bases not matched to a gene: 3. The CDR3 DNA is TGTGCCAGCACTTGGACAGGGTCCTACGAGCAGTACTTC. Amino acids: CASTWTGSYEQYF.

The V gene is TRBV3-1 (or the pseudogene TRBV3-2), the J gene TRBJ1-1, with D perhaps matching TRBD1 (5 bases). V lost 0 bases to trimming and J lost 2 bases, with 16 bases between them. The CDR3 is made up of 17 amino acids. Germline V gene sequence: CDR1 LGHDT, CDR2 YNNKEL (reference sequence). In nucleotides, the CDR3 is TGTGCCAGCAGCCAAGACCGAAGCCAGGGATTTAACACTGAAGCTTTCTTT. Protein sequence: CASSQDRSQGFNTEAFF.

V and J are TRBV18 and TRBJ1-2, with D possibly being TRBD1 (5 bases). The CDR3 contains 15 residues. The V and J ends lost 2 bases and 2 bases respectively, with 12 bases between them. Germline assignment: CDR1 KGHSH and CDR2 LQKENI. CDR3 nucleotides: TGTGCCAGCTCACCATCGGCAGGGCGGAACTATGGCTACACCTTC. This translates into CASSPSAGRNYGYTF.

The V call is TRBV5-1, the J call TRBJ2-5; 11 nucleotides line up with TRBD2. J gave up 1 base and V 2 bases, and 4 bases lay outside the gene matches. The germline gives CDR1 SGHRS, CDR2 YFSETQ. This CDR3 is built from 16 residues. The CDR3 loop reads CASSFSGTSGQETQYF. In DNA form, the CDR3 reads TGCGCCAGCAGCTTCTCCGGGACTAGCGGCCAAGAGACCCAGTACTTC. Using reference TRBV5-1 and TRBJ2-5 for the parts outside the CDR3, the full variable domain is KAGVTQTPRYLIKTRGQQVTLSCSPISGHRSVSWYQQTPGQGLQFLFEYFSETQRNKGNFPGRFSGRQFSNSRSEMNVSTLELGDSALYLCASSFSGTSGQETQYFGPGTRLLVL.

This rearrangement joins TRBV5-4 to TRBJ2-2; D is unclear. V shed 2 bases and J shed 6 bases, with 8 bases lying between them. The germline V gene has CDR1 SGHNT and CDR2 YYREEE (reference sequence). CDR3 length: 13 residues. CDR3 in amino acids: CASSLNIPGELFF. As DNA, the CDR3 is TGTGCCAGCAGCTTAAATATCCCCGGGGAGCTGTTTTTT.

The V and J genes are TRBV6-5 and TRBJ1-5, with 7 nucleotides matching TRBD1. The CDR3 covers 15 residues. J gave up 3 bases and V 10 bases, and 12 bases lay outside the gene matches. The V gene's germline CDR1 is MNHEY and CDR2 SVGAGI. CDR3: CATRPGTVNNQPQHF. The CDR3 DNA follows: TGTGCCACCCGTCCCGGGACAGTGAACAATCAGCCCCAGCATTTT.

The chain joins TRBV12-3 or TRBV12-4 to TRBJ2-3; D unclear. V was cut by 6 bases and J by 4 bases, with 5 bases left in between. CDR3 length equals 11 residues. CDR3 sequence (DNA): TGTGCCAGCAGGTCGTCAGATACGCAGTATTTT. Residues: CASRSSDTQYF.

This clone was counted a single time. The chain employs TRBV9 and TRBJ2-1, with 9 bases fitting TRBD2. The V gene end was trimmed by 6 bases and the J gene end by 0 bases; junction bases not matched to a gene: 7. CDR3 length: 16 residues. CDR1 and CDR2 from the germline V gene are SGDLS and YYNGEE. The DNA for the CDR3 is TGTGCCAGCACAAGACTAGCGGCTAGCTCCTACAATGAGCAGTTCTTC. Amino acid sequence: CASTRLAASSYNEQFF.

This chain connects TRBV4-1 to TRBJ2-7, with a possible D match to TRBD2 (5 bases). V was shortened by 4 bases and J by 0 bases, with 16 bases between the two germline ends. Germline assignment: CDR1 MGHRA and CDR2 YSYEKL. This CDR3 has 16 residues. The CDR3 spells CASSLRENSHSYEQYF. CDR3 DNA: TGCGCCAGCAGCCTAAGGGAGAACAGCCACTCCTACGAGCAGTACTTC.

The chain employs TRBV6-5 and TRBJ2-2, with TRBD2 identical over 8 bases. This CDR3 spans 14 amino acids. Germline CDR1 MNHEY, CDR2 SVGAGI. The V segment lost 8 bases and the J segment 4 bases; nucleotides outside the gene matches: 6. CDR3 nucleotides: TGTGCCAGCGAGCAGGGACTAGGCACCGGGGAGCTGTTTTTT. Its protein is CASEQGLGTGELFF.